This T cell receptor beta chain originates from a study of shared clonotypes between healthy human individuals. Overall study context: Aged between 18 and 49, the donors were two women and three men. Each donor's CD8 memory used one plate, CD8 naive two, each CD4 subset three.

Turning to this clone: Its specificity is not known. Relative to the germline gene, one junction end is altered; a read error may explain this. The sample contains more than one DNA sequence encoding this CDR3.

The method was immunoSEQ multiplex PCR; TCRdb's version includes in-frame clones alone and lacks a portion of them. The table records under 2.5 million clones, 92% of them present only once. The CDR3 is made up of 15 amino acids. The germline V gene has CDR1 ENHRY and CDR2 SYGVKD. Study results and caveats: In general, naive subsets displayed greater estimated richness than memory subsets did.

The donors, all of them Caucasian adults, lived in Nashville, Tennessee. This receptor was obtained from a man aged 18-30 years in good health. Some clones in this sample may be carry-over from other donors' samples. Input material: naive CD4+ T cells from PBMCs. Noted subset: CD45RA+ positively selected. The chain recombines TRBV10-3 with TRBJ1-2, with D possibly TRBD1 on 5 matching bases. CDR3 in amino acids: CAISESGGTDYGYTF. CDR3 in DNA: TGTGCCATCAGTGAGTCCGGAGGGACGGACTACGGCTACACCTTC.